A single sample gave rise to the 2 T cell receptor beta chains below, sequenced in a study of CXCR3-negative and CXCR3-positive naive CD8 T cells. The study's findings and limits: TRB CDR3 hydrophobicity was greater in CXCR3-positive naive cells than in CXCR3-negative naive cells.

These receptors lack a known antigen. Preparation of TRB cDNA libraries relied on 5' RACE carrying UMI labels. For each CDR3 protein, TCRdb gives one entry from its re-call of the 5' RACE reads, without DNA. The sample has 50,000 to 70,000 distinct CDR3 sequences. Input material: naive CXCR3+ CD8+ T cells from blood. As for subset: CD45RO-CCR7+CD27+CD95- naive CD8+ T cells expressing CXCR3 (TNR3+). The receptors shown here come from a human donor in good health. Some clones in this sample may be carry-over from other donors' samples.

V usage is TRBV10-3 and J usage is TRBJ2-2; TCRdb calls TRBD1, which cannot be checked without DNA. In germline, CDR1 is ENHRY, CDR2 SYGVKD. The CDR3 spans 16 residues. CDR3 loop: CAIRGTGGLITGELFF.

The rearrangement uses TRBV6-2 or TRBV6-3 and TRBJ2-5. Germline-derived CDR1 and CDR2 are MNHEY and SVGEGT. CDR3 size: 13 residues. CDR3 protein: CASSEIFHETQYF.